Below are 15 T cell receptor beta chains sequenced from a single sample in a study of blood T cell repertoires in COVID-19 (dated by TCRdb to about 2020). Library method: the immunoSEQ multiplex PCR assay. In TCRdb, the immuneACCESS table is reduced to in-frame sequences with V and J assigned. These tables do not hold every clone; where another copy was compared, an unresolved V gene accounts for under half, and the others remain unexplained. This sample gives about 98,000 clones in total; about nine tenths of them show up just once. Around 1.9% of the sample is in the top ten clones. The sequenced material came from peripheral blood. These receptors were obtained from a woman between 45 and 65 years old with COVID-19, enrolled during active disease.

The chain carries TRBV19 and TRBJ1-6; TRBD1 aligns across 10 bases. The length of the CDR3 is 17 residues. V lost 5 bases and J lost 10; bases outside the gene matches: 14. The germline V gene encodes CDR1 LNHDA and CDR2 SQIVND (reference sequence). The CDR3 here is CASSVTGGGVEGSPLHF. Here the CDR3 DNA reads TGTGCCAGTAGTGTGACAGGGGGCGGTGTCGAAGGGTCACCCCTCCACTTT.

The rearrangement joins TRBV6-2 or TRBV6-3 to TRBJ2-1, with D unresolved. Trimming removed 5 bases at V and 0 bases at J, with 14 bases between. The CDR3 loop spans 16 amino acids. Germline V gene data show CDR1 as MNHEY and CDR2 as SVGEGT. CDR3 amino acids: CASSPPYPSSYNEQFF. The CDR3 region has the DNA TGTGCCAGCAGTCCCCCCTATCCTTCCTCCTACAATGAGCAGTTCTTC.

The CDR3 DNA reads as TGTGCCAGCAGATTGACTAGCGGGGGGGATGAGCAGTTCTTC. Its translation: CASRLTSGGDEQFF. The chain links TRBV7-9 to TRBJ2-1, with 14 bases identical to TRBD2. Germline trimming cut 6 bases from V and 8 bases from J; bases unmatched to any gene: 3. The CDR3 spans 14 residues. The germline CDR1 and CDR2 sequences are SEHNR and FQNEAQ (reference sequence).

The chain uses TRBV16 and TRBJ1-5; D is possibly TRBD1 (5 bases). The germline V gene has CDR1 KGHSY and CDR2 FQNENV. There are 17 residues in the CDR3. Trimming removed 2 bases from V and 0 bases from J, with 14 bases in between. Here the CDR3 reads CASSQNVGGISNQPQHF. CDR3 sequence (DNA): TGTGCCAGCAGCCAAAACGTGGGGGGGATTAGCAATCAGCCCCAGCATTTT.

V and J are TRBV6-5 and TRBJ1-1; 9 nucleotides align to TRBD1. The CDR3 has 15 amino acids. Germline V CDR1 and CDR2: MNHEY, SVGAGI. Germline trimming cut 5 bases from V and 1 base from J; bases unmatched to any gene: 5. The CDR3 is CASSQQGAGNTEAFF. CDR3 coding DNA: TGTGCCAGCAGTCAACAGGGGGCCGGGAACACTGAAGCTTTCTTT.

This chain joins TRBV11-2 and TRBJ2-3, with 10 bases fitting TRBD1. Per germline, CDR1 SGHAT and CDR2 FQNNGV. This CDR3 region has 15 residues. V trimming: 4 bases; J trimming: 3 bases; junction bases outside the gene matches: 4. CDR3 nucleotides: TGTGCCAGCAGCTCCCCGGGACAGGGGACAGATACGCAGTATTTT. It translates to CASSSPGQGTDTQYF.

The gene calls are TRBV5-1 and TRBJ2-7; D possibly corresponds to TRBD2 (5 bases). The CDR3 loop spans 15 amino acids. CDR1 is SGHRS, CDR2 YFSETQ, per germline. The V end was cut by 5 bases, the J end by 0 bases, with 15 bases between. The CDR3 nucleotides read TGCGCCAGCAGTCCCATGTACGGGGTCTCCTACGAGCAGTACGTC. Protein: CASSPMYGVSYEQYV.

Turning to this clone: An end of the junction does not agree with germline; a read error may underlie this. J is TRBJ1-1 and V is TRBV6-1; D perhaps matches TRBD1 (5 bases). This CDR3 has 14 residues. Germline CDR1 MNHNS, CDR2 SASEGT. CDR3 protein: CASTEPPTATEAFF. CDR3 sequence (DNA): TGTGCCAGCACTGAACCCCCGACAGCGACTGAAGCTTTCTTT.

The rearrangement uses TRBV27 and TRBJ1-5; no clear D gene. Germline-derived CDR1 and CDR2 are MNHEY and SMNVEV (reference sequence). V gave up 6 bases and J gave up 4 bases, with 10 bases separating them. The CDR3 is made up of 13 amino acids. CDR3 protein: CASRQARNQPQHF. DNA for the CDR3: TGTGCCAGCAGGCAGGCACGGAATCAGCCCCAGCATTTT.

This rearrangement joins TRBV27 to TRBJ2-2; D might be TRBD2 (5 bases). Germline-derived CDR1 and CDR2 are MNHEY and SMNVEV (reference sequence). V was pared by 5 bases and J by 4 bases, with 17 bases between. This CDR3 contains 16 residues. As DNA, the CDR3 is TGTGCCAGCAGTCTCCGTCGGGATGCGGGCACCGGGGAGCTGTTTTTT. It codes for CASSLRRDAGTGELFF.

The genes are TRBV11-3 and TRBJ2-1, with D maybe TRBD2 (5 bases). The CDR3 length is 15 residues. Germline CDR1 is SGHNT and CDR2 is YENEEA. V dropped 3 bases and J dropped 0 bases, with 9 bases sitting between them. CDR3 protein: CASSLLASSYNEQFF. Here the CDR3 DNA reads TGTGCCAGCAGCTTGCTAGCCAGCTCCTACAATGAGCAGTTCTTC. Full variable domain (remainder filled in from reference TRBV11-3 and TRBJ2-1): EAGVVQSPRYKIIEKKQPVAFWCNPISGHNTLYWYLQNLGQGPELLIRYENEEAVDDSQLPKDRFSAERLKGVDSTLKIQPAELGDSAVYLCASSLLASSYNEQFFGPGTRLTVL.

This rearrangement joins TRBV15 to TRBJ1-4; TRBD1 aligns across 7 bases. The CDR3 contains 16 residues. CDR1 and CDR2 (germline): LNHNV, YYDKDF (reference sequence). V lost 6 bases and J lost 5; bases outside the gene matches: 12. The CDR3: CATSPVPGTENEKLFF. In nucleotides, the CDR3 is TGTGCCACCAGTCCCGTCCCCGGGACAGAGAATGAAAAACTGTTTTTT.

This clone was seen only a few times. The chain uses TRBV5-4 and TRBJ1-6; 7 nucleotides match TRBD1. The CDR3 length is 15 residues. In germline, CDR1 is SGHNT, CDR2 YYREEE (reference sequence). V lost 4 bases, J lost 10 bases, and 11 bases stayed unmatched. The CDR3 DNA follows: TGTGCCAGCAGCCCAGGACAGGTCGGGGGCTCACCCCTCCACTTT. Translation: CASSPGQVGGSPLHF.

CDR3 amino acids: CASSPGNTEAFF. The CDR3 DNA follows: TGTGCCAGCAGCCCAGGGAACACTGAAGCTTTCTTT. The chain carries TRBV11-3 and TRBJ1-1; D not resolved. The CDR3 contains 12 residues. Germline V CDR1 and CDR2: SGHNT, YENEEA. V was cut by 5 bases and J by 1 base, with 5 bases left in between.

CDR3 in DNA: TGTGCCAGCAGCCAAGGGACGGGAACCGGGGAGCTGTTTTTT. It encodes CASSQGTGTGELFF. The chain couples TRBV3-1 (or the pseudogene TRBV3-2) to TRBJ2-2; D is perhaps TRBD2 (5 bases). Germline-derived CDR1 and CDR2 are LGHDT and YNNKEL (reference sequence). The CDR3 has 14 amino acids. V was clipped by 1 base and J by 5 bases, with 8 bases between them.